The sample holds a few counts of the clone carrying this T cell receptor beta chain. No antigen is known for it. The data stem from a study of blood T cells in healthy people across ages. Trimming cost V 7 bases and J 2 bases; bases outside gene matches: 18. CDR3 length: 21 amino acids. Around 10 milliliters of peripheral blood were drawn from each donor. A second PCR, run for roughly 7 to 12 cycles, used a sample-barcoded 5' primer plus a J-beta primer mix. TCRdb independently ran MiXCR on the 5' RACE reads; one entry per CDR3 protein. The table has more than 550,000 distinct CDR3 sequences, 20% to 25% seen once; the top ten hold roughly a fifth. Study results and caveats: Higher diversity and more naive CD4+ cells were features of long-lived donors, compared to aged donors. Roughly linear age-related decline in beta diversity appeared, significant by age 40.

This sequence originates from a man aged 70-80 years in good health. Source material: blood. The V and J genes are TRBV12-3 or TRBV12-4 and TRBJ1-6; TRBD1 agrees at 12 bases. CDR3 sequence: CASTHGVGDRGLATYNSPLHF. In nucleotides, the CDR3 is TGTGCCAGCACCCACGGAGTTGGGGACAGGGGGCTGGCAACCTATAATTCACCCCTCCACTTT.